This entry lists 14 T cell receptor beta chains sequenced from one sample in a study of monozygotic twins with inflammatory bowel disease. Reanalyzing the 5' RACE reads, TCRdb keeps one entry per CDR3 protein, without DNA. This table lists 300,000 to 450,000 distinct CDR3 sequences. Sequenced sample: blood. The receptors were gathered from a human donor with ulcerative colitis or Crohn's disease, or a healthy co-twin of an affected twin (not recorded which).

The chain combines TRBV12-3 or TRBV12-4 with TRBJ2-7; the TRBD2 assignment by TCRdb is unverifiable without DNA. CDR3 length: 14 amino acids. The CDR3 sequence is CASSAVASSGEQYF.

The V call is TRBV7-2, the J call TRBJ2-1; TCRdb reports TRBD2, a call that lacks DNA to check it against. The germline CDR1 and CDR2 sequences are SGHTA and FQGNSA. The CDR3 extends over 15 amino acids. CDR3 amino acids: CASNTAGVKYNEQFF.

The chain joins TRBV5-1 to TRBJ2-2. The CDR3 runs to 14 residues. Germline V CDR1 and CDR2: SGHRS, YFSETQ. This CDR3 is CASSLTVNTGELFF.

The chain joins TRBV12-3 or TRBV12-4 to TRBJ2-7; TCRdb's D call, TRBD1, is unchecked because there is no DNA. The CDR3 extends over 14 amino acids. The CDR3: CASTGPGQFHEQYF.

V is TRBV4-1 and J is TRBJ2-1; TCRdb's assignment of TRBD1 cannot be checked, as there is no DNA. CDR3 size: 12 residues. CDR1 and CDR2 (germline): MGHRA, YSYEKL. The CDR3 sequence: CATGTGGNEQFF.

The chain uses TRBV4-3 and TRBJ2-5; TCRdb indicates TRBD2, and absent DNA this call remains unverified. CDR1 and CDR2 (germline): LGHNA, YSLEER. The CDR3 runs to 16 residues. CDR3 region: CASSQGRASGEETQYF.

This chain joins TRBV9 and TRBJ2-2; TCRdb proposes TRBD1, but this gene call is untestable without DNA. Looked up from germline, CDR1 is SGDLS and CDR2 is YYNGEE. This CDR3 contains 17 residues. CDR3 protein: CASSVAAGHPNTGELFF.

The V call is TRBV12-3 or TRBV12-4, the J call TRBJ2-1; TCRdb returns TRBD1, unconfirmable since there is no DNA. This CDR3 comprises 15 residues. This chain's CDR3 is CASRRWTGLNNEQFF.

V usage is TRBV11-2 and J usage is TRBJ1-1; the TCRdb call, TRBD1, lacks DNA for checking. Germline V CDR1 and CDR2: SGHAT, FQNNGV. There are 15 residues in the CDR3. CDR3 protein: CASSPRATVNTEAFF.

V usage is TRBV19 and J usage is TRBJ1-1; with no DNA, the TCRdb D assignment of TRBD1 cannot be verified. The CDR3 runs to 15 residues. The germline gives CDR1 LNHDA, CDR2 SQIVND (reference sequence). CDR3 sequence: CASSITPGQNTEAFF.

CDR3 amino acids: CASSFGGFPGGLGDEQFF. The chain recombines TRBV12-3 or TRBV12-4 with TRBJ2-1; TCRdb calls TRBD2, which cannot be checked without DNA. This CDR3 is built from 18 residues.

The rearrangement links TRBV27 to TRBJ2-1; there is no DNA to check the TCRdb D call of TRBD1. Germline V gene sequence: CDR1 MNHEY, CDR2 SMNVEV (reference sequence). The CDR3 length is 12 residues. The CDR3: CASSQTPHEEFF.

The rearrangement joins TRBV6-1 to TRBJ1-6; the TCRdb call, TRBD1, lacks DNA for checking. CDR1 is MNHNS, CDR2 SASEGT, per germline. The CDR3 extends over 15 amino acids. The CDR3 is CASSRVRQGPSPLHF.

The chain has TRBV15 and TRBJ1-4; TCRdb proposes TRBD1, but this gene call is untestable without DNA. This CDR3 spans 16 amino acids. Germline CDR1 reads LNHNV; CDR2 reads YYDKDF (reference sequence). The CDR3 spells CATSRGEGRTNEKLFF. The full variable domain, rest sourced from reference TRBV15 and TRBJ1-4, is DAMVIQNPRYQVTQFGKPVTLSCSQTLNHNVMYWYQQKSSQAPKLLFHYYDKDFNNEADTPDNFQSRRPNTSFCFLDIRSPGLGDTAMYLCATSRGEGRTNEKLFFGSGTQLSVL.